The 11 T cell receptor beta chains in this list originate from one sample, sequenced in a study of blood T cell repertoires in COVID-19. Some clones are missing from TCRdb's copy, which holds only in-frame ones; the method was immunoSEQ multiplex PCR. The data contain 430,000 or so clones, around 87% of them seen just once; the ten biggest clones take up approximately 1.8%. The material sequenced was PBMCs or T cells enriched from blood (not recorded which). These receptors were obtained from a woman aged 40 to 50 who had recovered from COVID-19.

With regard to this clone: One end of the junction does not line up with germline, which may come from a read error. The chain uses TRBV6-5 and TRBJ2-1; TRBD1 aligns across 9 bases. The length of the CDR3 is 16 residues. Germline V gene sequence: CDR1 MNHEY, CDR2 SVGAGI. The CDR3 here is CASNYGGTGLANEQFF. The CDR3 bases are TGTGCCAGCAATTACGGGGGGACAGGGCTTGCCAATGAGCAGTTCTTC.

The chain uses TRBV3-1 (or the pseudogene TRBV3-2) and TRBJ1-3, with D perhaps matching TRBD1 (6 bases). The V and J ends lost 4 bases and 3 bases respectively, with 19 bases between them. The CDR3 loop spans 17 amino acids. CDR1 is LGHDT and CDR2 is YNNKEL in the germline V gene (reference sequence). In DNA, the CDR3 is TGTGCCAGCAGCCGACTGGCTGGGGGGGGCTTTGGAAACACCATATATTTT. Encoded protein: CASSRLAGGGFGNTIYF.

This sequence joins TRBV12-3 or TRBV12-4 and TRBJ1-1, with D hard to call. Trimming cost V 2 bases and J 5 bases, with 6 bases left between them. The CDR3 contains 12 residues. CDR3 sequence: CASSLLPTEAFF. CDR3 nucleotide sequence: TGTGCCAGCAGTTTACTCCCGACTGAAGCTTTCTTT.

The CDR3 DNA follows: TGTGCCAGTAGAGGCCTAGCAGAGAACACCGGGGAGCTGTTTTTT. Translated: CASRGLAENTGELFF. The rearrangement links TRBV19 to TRBJ2-2, with D possibly TRBD2 on 5 matching bases. V was shortened by 6 bases and J by 1 base, with 12 bases between the two germline ends. Per the germline V gene, CDR1 is LNHDA and CDR2 is SQIVND (reference sequence). The CDR3 runs to 15 residues.

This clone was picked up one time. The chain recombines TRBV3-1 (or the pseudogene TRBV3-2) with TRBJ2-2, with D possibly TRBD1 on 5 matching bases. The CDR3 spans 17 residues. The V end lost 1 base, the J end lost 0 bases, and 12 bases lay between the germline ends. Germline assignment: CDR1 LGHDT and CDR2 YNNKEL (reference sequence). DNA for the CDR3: TGTGCCAGCAGCCAAGTCGTCCGGACAACGAACACCGGGGAGCTGTTTTTT. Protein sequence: CASSQVVRTTNTGELFF.

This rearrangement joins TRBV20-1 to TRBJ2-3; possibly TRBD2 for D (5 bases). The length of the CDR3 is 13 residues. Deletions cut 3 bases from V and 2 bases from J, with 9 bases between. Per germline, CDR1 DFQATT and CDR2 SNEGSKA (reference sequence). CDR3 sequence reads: CSASKRFTDTQYF. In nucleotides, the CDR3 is TGCAGTGCTAGTAAGCGGTTCACAGATACGCAGTATTTT.

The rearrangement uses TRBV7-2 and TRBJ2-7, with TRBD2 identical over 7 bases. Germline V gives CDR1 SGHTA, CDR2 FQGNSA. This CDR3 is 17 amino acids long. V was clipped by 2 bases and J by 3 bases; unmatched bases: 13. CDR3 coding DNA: TGTGCCAGCAGCTTACAATCATCCGGGACTACCTACTACGAGCAGTACTTC. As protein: CASSLQSSGTTYYEQYF.

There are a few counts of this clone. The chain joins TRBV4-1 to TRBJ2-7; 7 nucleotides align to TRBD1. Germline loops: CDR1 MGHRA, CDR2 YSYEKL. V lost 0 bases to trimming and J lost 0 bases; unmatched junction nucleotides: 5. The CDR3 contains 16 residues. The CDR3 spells CASSQDWPGGSYEQYF. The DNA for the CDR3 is TGCGCCAGCAGCCAAGACTGGCCAGGGGGCTCCTACGAGCAGTACTTC.

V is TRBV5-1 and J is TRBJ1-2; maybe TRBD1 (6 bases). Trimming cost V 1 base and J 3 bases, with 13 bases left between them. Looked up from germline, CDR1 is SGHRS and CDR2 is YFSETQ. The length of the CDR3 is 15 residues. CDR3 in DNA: TGCGCCAGCAGCTTGCCGACGACAGGTGACTATGGCTACACCTTC. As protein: CASSLPTTGDYGYTF.

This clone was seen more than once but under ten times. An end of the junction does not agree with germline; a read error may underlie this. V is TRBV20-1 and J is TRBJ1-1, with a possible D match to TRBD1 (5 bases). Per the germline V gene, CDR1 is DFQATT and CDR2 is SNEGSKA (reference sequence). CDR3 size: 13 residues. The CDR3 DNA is TGCAGTGCTCGTGTGAGGCAGGGCCTCGATCGAATGTTT. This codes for CSARVRQGLDRMF.

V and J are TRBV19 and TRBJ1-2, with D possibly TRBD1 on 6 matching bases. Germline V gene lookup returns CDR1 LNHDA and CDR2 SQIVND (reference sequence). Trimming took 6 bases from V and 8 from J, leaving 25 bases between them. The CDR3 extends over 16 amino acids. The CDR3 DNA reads TGTGCCAGTAGCTTAGCCCTCGGAAACAGGGTAGGGGGCTACACCTTC. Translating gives CASSLALGNRVGGYTF.